A selection of T cell receptor beta chains follows, all from one sample in a study of response to subunit inactivated influenza vaccine. TCRdb reanalysed the RT-PCR reads using MiXCR and keeps one entry per CDR3 protein. Of about 700,000 distinct CDR3 sequences in the sample, around 14% were seen once. The sample here was PBMCs from blood, taken 12 days after vaccination. The receptor source for this set is a man aged 45-65 years who received an inactivated influenza vaccine. The CDR3 runs from the conserved cysteine through the conserved F or W. The D gene is left open where the match is weak. Clone size is not always given. Where it is, it says once, few, many or a class for expanded clones.

TRBV20-1,TRBD2,few,TRBJ2-1,TGCAGTGCCCAGCCGGGACTAGCGGTATATAATGAGCAGTTCTTC,CSAQPGLAVYNEQFF
TRBV6-1,.,few,TRBJ1-6,TGTGCCAGCAGGACAGACTCCTATAATTCACCCCTCCACTTT,CASRTDSYNSPLHF
TRBV7-2,.,few,TRBJ2-1,TGTGCCAGCAGCCGCCCTCCTAGCCGCCATGAGCAGTTCTTC,CASSRPPSRHEQFF
TRBV12-3/TRBV12-4,TRBD1,few,TRBJ1-6,TGTGCCAGCAGGGACAGGGGATCCTATAATTCACCCCTCCACTTT,CASRDRGSYNSPLHF
TRBV5-8,.,few,TRBJ2-5,TGTGCCAGCAGCTTGGGAGACAGTGGATTTCCAGAGACCCAGTACTTC,CASSLGDSGFPETQYF
TRBV20-1,.,few,TRBJ2-1,TGCAGTGCTAACGCTTTGGACTTTCGCTCCTACAATGAGCAGTTCTTC,CSANALDFRSYNEQFF
TRBV12-3/TRBV12-4,TRBD1,.,TRBJ1-5,TGTGCCAGCAGAGAGACAGGGGTTAGCAATCAGCCCCAGCATTTT,CASRETGVSNQPQHF
TRBV5-5,TRBD2,.,TRBJ2-3,TGTGCCAGCAGCTCGACTAGCGTTGGAGATACGCAGTATTTT,CASSSTSVGDTQYF
TRBV12-5,.,few,TRBJ2-2,TGTGCTAGTGGTTTGGTGATCGGGGAGCTGTTTTTT,CASGLVIGELFF
TRBV12-3/TRBV12-4,TRBD1,few,TRBJ2-7,TGTGCCAGCAGGTACGGACAGGGGTTCGACGAGCAGTACTTC,CASRYGQGFDEQYF
TRBV18,TRBD2,few,TRBJ2-7,TGTGCCAGCTCACCTCCGGGACTACCGCCTGACGAGCAGTACTTC,CASSPPGLPPDEQYF
TRBV7-3,.,few,TRBJ2-5,TGTGCCAGCAGCCTGACAGGGACTGGAAAAGAGACCCAGTACTTC,CASSLTGTGKETQYF
TRBV20-1,TRBD1,.,TRBJ2-7,TGCAGTGCATCGACAGGGGTAGCCTACGAGCAGTACTTC,CSASTGVAYEQYF
TRBV7-9,.,few,TRBJ2-3,TGTGCCAGCAGCTCAGAGCGGGCGCAGTATTTT,CASSSERAQYF
TRBV7-4,.,few,TRBJ2-3,TGTGCCAGCACCCCTTTCGGCGGGGAGAGCACAGATACGCAGTATTTT,CASTPFGGESTDTQYF
TRBV7-8,.,.,TRBJ2-3,TGTGCCAGCAGCTGGAGCAATTGGGGCACAGATACGCAGTATTTT,CASSWSNWGTDTQYF
TRBV20-1,TRBD2,few,TRBJ2-7,TGCAGTGCCGCAAGCGGGAACGCGAGAAACGAGCAGTACTTC,CSAASGNARNEQYF
TRBV5-5,.,few,TRBJ2-5,TGTGCCAGCAGCTTGGTTCTATCAGGCGGCGAGACCCAGTACTTC,CASSLVLSGGETQYF
TRBV20-1,TRBD1,.,TRBJ2-1,TGCAGTGCTCTTCAATCTCCCAGGACAGGGGGCGTATTCAATGAGCAGTTCTTC,CSALQSPRTGGVFNEQFF
TRBV25-1,TRBD1,few,TRBJ2-7,TGTGCCAGCATCACCGGGACAGGGAAAAACTACGAGCAGTACTTC,CASITGTGKNYEQYF
TRBV5-1,.,many,TRBJ1-3,TGTGCCAGCAGTTTCGACTCTGGAAACACCATATATTTT,CASSFDSGNTIYF
TRBV4-1,.,few,TRBJ2-5,TGCGCCAGCAGCCAAGATCTCCGTGGAGAGACCCAGTACTTC,CASSQDLRGETQYF
TRBV6-2/TRBV6-3,.,.,TRBJ2-2,TGTGCCAGCAGAACGGCAGGGGGGTCCACCGGGGAGCTGTTTTTT,CASRTAGGSTGELFF
TRBV10-3,.,few,TRBJ2-5,TGTGCCATCAGTGACGGTCCGCAAGAGACCCAGTACTTC,CAISDGPQETQYF
TRBV12-3/TRBV12-4,.,few,TRBJ1-1,TGTGCCAGCAGGCTGGGACACCATGAAGCTTTCTTT,CASRLGHHEAFF
TRBV7-2,TRBD1,.,TRBJ2-2,TGTGCCAGCAGCGTCCGACAGGGGTTGAGCACCGGGGAGCTGTTTTTT,CASSVRQGLSTGELFF
TRBV20-1,.,.,TRBJ2-3,TGCAGTGCTAGAGATCTGGAGCGTCCCACAGATACGCAGTTTTTT,CSARDLERPTDTQFF
TRBV5-1,TRBD2,many,TRBJ2-2,TGCGCCAGCAGGACTAGCGGGGGCTCGAACACCGGGGAGCTGTTTTTT,CASRTSGGSNTGELFF
TRBV28,.,.,TRBJ2-1,TGTGCCAGCAGAGTCAGGGGCCAGAGTCTCAATGAGCAGTTCTTC,CASRVRGQSLNEQFF
TRBV27,.,.,TRBJ2-7,TGTGCCAGCAGTTTCCGGGGGCCGCACTCCTACGAGCAGTACTTC,CASSFRGPHSYEQYF
TRBV7-2,.,few,TRBJ2-3,TGTGCCAGCAGCTTAACTTACACAGATACGCAGTATTTT,CASSLTYTDTQYF
TRBV20-1,TRBD2,.,TRBJ2-3,TGCAGTGCTAGAGAGGGACTAGCTTTTAAACTAGGAACAGATACGCAGTATTTT,CSAREGLAFKLGTDTQYF
TRBV20-1,.,.,TRBJ2-1,TGCAGTGCGACGGGACAAGTCAATGAGCAGTTCTTC,CSATGQVNEQFF
TRBV10-3,.,few,TRBJ1-2,TGTGCCATCAGTGAGTCCCGGGGTGGCTACACCTTC,CAISESRGGYTF
TRBV5-4,.,.,TRBJ1-1,TGTGCCAGCAGCTCCGCACAGGACACTGAAGCTTTCTTT,CASSSAQDTEAFF
TRBV6-1,.,.,TRBJ1-5,TGTGCCAGCAGTGAAGCGCTGGGGATGAGATATCAGCCCCAGCATTTT,CASSEALGMRYQPQHF
TRBV12-3/TRBV12-4,.,many,TRBJ1-1,TGTGCCAGCAGTTTAAGGCAGGGCATGAACACTGAAGCTTTCTTT,CASSLRQGMNTEAFF
TRBV5-1,TRBD2,many,TRBJ2-2,TGCGCCAGCAGCCTAGCGGGCCCTACGAACACCGGGGAGCTGTTTTTT,CASSLAGPTNTGELFF
TRBV6-1,TRBD2,many,TRBJ2-7,TGTGCCAGCGCTAGCGGGCGAAAAGGTTACGAGCAGTACTTC,CASASGRKGYEQYF
TRBV19,.,few,TRBJ2-1,TGTGCCAGTAGTATCGAAGGTTATTTGGACAATGAGCAGTTCTTC,CASSIEGYLDNEQFF
TRBV9,TRBD2,.,TRBJ2-1,TGTGCCAGCAGCGTTAGCCTAGCGGGAAACAATGAGCAGTTCTTC,CASSVSLAGNNEQFF
TRBV13,TRBD1,few,TRBJ1-6,TGTGCCAGCAGCTCTCGGGGACAGGGAAATTCACCCCTCCACTTT,CASSSRGQGNSPLHF
TRBV7-9,.,few,TRBJ1-2,TGTGCCAGCAGCTTAGCCCTCTTTGGCTACACCTTC,CASSLALFGYTF
TRBV5-1,TRBD2,few,TRBJ2-3,TGCGCCAGCAGCCCCGAACTAGCGGGGAGCACAGATACGCAGTATTTT,CASSPELAGSTDTQYF
TRBV30,.,.,TRBJ2-3,TGTGCCTGGAGTGTACTTCGGAATTGGGGCGGGGGCAGCACAGATACGCAGTATTTT,CAWSVLRNWGGGSTDTQYF
TRBV6-5,TRBD1,.,TRBJ1-2,TGTGCCAGCAGTTACGGCCAGGGGGTCGACTATGGCTACACCTTC,CASSYGQGVDYGYTF
TRBV19,.,.,TRBJ1-6,TGTGCCAGTAGTCCTCCGGGACGGACCAATTCACCCCTCCACTTT,CASSPPGRTNSPLHF
TRBV15,.,.,TRBJ2-3,TGTGCCACCAGCCTGGGGGCGGATACGCAGTATTTT,CATSLGADTQYF
TRBV7-2,.,few,TRBJ1-5,TGTGCCAGCAGCCGGGGGGGTAATAGTCAGCCCCAGCATTTT,CASSRGGNSQPQHF
TRBV19,.,.,TRBJ1-6,TGTGCCAGTAGTGTCGAGACATCCAATTCACCCCTCCACTTT,CASSVETSNSPLHF
TRBV5-1,.,few,TRBJ1-5,TGCGCCAGCAGCTTGGAACCTAATCAGCCCCAGCATTTT,CASSLEPNQPQHF
TRBV7-9,.,few,TRBJ2-7,TGTGCCAGCAGGAAAGTAGGGGACGAGCAGTACTTC,CASRKVGDEQYF
TRBV7-2,.,.,TRBJ2-1,TGTGCCAGCAGCTTAGCAATAGCTGCGATCAATGAGCAGTTCTTC,CASSLAIAAINEQFF